This TCR beta chain was observed in a study of blood T cells in healthy people across ages. A second PCR of roughly 7 to 11 cycles used a sample-barcoded 5' primer and a J-beta primer mix. Via MiXCR, TCRdb re-called the 5' RACE reads, giving one row per CDR3 protein. The table shows 600,000 to 800,000 distinct CDR3 sequences, with more than 45% occurring only once. The CDR3 has 16 amino acids. The V gene's germline CDR1 is SGHTA and CDR2 FQGNSA. Trimming took off 4 bases at V and 0 bases at J, with 13 bases between the two ends. This clonotype occurred a few times. A much more abundant neighbour one base away suggests this may be a read error.

The sequence came from a woman of 80 years or more in good health. V usage is TRBV7-2 and J usage is TRBJ1-5, with D unclear. The material sequenced was blood. The CDR3, as DNA: TGTGCCAGCAGCTCCCAACAGCGGAATAGCAATCAGCCCCAGCATTTT. Translation: CASSSQQRNSNQPQHF.